The 2 T cell receptor beta chains reported below all come from one sample, sequenced in a study of blood T cell repertoires in COVID-19. Libraries were prepared by immunoSEQ multiplex PCR; TCRdb keeps only in-frame clonotypes and omits some of them. The table shows tens of thousands of clones, with 80% occurring only once. The source material was peripheral blood. The source is a woman aged 80 or over with active or convalescent COVID-19.

The chain couples TRBV5-1 to TRBJ1-1; a possible D gene is TRBD1 (5 bases). The V gene lost 0 bases and the J gene lost 2 bases, with 14 bases spanning the gap. Germline CDR1 and CDR2: SGHRS and YFSETQ. The CDR3 sequence is 16 residues long. In nucleotides, the CDR3 is TGCGCCAGCAGCTTGGTCGGGGGTCGGGGCAACACTGAAGCTTTCTTT. It yields the protein CASSLVGGRGNTEAFF.

This clone has just a few counts. J is TRBJ2-5 and V is TRBV5-1; TRBD2 matches at 8 bases. Germline values: CDR1 SGHRS, CDR2 YFSETQ. The junction had 9 bases not matched to a gene; V was cut back by 6 bases and J by 2 bases. This CDR3 region has 15 residues. The CDR3 nucleotides read TGCGCCAGCACAACTAGCGGACCAACTCAAGAGACCCAGTACTTC. This sequence encodes CASTTSGPTQETQYF.